This T cell receptor beta chain derives from a study of T-cell reconstitution after alpha-beta-depleted transplantation in children. The V end lost 11 bases, the J end lost 3 bases, and 20 bases lay between the germline ends. The CDR3 totals 14 residues. In germline, CDR1 is SEHNR, CDR2 FQNEAQ (reference sequence). The TCRbeta library incorporated unique molecular identifiers. TCRdb fed the PCR reads into MiXCR, producing one record per CDR3 protein. This sample has 490,000 or so distinct CDR3 sequences, with around an eighth found just once. This clonotype was seen many times. This receptor was obtained from a human donor who donated a stem cell graft to a child with combined immunodeficiency. The sample was PBMCs from the stem cell graft donor, taken from the stem cell graft. V is TRBV7-9 and J is TRBJ2-7; D unresolved. CDR3 protein: CAWQKRSERYEQYF. DNA for the CDR3: TGTGCCTGGCAAAAGAGGTCCGAGCGCTACGAGCAGTACTTC.